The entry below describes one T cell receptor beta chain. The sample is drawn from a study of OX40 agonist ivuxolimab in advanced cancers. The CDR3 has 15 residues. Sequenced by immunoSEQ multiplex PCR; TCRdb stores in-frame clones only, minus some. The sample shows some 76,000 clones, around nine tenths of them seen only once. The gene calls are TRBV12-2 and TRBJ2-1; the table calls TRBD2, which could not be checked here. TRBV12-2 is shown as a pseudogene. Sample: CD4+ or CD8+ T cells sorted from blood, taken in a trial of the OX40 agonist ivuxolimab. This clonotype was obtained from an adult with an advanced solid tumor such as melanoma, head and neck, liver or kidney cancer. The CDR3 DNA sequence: TGTGCAAGTCGCCCAAAGGCTAGCGGGAGGGCTGAGCAGTTCTTC. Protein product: CASRPKASGRAEQFF.